This TCR beta chain was identified in a study of blood T cells in healthy people across ages. Primers used in a second PCR of roughly 7 to 12 cycles were a sample-barcoded 5' primer and a J-beta primer mix. The template-switch adaptor, which had 12 random nucleotides, put a tag on each cDNA molecule. MiXCR, applied by TCRdb to the 5' RACE reads, yields one record per CDR3 protein. The sample lists over 600,000 distinct CDR3 sequences, about 56% occurring once. The CDR3 has 15 residues. Germline-derived CDR1 and CDR2 are SGHDT and YYEEEE. J lost 5 bases, V lost 1 base, and 7 bases had no gene match. This clonotype showed up just a few times. The antigen is not known. Study-level points and caveats: A strong correlation between TCR beta diversity and naive T cell percentage was seen.

The sequenced sample consisted of blood. The origin of this receptor is a man aged 40-49 years in good health. V usage is TRBV5-6 and J usage is TRBJ1-2, with 8 bases aligning to TRBD1. Here the CDR3 reads CASSLRTGRPYGYTF. DNA for the CDR3: TGTGCCAGCAGCTTGAGGACAGGGAGACCTTATGGCTACACCTTC. The whole variable domain, remainder taken from reference TRBV5-6 and TRBJ1-2, is DAGVTQSPTHLIKTRGQQVTLRCSPKSGHDTVSWYQQALGQGPQFIFQYYEEEERQRGNFPDRFSGHQFPNYSSELNVNALLLGDSALYLCASSLRTGRPYGYTFGSGTRLTVV.